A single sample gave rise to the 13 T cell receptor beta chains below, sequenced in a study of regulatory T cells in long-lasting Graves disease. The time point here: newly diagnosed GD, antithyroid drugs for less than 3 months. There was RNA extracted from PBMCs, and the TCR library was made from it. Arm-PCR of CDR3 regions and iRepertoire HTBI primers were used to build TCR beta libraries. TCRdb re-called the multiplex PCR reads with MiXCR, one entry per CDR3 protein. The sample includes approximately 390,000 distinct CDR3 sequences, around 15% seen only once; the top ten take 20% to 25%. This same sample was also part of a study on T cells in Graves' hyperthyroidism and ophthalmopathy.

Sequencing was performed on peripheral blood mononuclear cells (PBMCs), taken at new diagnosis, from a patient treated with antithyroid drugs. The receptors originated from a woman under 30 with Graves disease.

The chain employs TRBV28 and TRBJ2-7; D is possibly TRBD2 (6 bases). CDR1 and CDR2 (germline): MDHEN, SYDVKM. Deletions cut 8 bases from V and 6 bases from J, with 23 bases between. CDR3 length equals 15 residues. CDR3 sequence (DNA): TGTGCCAGCGGACAAGACCGGGACTGGACCTCCGAGCAGTACTTC. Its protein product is CASGQDRDWTSEQYF.

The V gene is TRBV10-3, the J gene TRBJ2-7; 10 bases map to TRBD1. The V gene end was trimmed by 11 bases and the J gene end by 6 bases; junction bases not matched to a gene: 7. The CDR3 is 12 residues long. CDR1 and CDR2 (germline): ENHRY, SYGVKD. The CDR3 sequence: CAAQRQGAEQYF. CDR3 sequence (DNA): TGTGCCGCCCAAAGACAGGGGGCCGAGCAGTACTTC.

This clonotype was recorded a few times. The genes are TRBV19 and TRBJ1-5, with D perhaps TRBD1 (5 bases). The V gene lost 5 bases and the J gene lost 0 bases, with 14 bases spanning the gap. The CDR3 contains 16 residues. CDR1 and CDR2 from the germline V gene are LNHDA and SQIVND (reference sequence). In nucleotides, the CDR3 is TGTGCCAGTAGTTTCGGGACCGACAATAGCAATCAGCCCCAGCATTTT. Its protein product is CASSFGTDNSNQPQHF.

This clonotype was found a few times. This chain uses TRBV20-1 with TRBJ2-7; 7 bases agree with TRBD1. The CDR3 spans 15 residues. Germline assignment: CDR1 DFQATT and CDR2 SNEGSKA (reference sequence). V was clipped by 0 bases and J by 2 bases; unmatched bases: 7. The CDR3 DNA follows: TGCAGTGCTAGAGAGGGCAGGGGGATAGCCTACGAGCAGTACTTC. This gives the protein CSAREGRGIAYEQYF.

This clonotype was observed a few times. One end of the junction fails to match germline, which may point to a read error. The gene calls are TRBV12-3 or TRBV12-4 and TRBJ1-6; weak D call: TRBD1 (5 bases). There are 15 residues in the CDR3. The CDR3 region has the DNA TGTGCCAGCACCCTCGGTGGGACCTATAATTCACCCCCCCACTTT. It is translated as CASTLGGTYNSPPHF.

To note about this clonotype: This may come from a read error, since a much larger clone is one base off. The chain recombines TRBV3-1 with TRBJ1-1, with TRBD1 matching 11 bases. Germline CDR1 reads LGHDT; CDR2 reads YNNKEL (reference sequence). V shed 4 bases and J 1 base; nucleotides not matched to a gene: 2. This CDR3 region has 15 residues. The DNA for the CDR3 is TGTGCCAGCAGCCGGACAGGGGGCGCGAACACTGAAGCTTTCTTT. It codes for CASSRTGGANTEAFF.

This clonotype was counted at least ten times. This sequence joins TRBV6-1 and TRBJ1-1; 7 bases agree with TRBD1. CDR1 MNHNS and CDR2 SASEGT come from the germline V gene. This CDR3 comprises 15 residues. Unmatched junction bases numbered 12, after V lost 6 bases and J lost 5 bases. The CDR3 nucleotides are TGTGCCAGCAGGTACAGGGGTTCGGATCTGACTGAAGCTTTCTTT. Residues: CASRYRGSDLTEAFF.

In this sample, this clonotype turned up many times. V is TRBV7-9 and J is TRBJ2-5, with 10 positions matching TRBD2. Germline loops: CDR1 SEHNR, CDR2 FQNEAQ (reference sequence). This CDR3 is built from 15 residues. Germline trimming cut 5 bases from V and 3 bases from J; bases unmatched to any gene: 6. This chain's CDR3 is CASSRDGLAEETQYF. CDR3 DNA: TGTGCCAGCAGCCGGGACGGACTAGCGGAAGAGACCCAGTACTTC.

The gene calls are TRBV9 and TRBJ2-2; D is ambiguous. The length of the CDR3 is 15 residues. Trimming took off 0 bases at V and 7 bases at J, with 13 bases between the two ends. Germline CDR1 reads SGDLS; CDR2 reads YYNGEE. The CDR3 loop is CASSVAPQDGGELFF. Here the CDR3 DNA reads TGTGCCAGCAGCGTAGCCCCCCAAGATGGCGGGGAGCTGTTTTTT.

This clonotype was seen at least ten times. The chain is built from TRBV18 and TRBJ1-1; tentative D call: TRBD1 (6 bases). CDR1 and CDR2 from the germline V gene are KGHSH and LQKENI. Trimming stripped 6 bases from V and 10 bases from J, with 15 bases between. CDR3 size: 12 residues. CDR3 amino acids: CASSHRQAGAFF. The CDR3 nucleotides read TGTGCCAGCTCCCACAGACAGGCTGGAGCTTTCTTT.

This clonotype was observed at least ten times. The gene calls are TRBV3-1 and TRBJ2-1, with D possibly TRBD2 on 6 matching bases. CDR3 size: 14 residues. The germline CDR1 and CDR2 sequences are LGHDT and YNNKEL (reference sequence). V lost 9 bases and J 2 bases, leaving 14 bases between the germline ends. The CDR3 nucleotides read TGTGCCAGTTCTGCGGGGAGCGCCTACAATGAGCAGTTCTTC. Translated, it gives CASSAGSAYNEQFF.

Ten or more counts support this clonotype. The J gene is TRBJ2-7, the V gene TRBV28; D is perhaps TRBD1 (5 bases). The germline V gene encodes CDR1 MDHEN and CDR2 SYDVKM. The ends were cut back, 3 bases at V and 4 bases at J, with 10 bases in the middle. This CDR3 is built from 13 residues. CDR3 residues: CASSFSRVYEQYF. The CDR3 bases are TGTGCCAGCAGTTTCTCCAGGGTTTACGAGCAGTACTTC.

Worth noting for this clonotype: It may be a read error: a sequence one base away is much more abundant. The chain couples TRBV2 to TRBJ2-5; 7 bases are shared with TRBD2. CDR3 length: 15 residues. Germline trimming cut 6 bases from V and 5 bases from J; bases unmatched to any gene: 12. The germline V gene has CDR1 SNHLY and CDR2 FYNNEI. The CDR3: CASSGTCGSGETQYF. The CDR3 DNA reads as TGTGCCAGCAGCGGGACTTGCGGGAGTGGTGAGACCCAGTACTTC.